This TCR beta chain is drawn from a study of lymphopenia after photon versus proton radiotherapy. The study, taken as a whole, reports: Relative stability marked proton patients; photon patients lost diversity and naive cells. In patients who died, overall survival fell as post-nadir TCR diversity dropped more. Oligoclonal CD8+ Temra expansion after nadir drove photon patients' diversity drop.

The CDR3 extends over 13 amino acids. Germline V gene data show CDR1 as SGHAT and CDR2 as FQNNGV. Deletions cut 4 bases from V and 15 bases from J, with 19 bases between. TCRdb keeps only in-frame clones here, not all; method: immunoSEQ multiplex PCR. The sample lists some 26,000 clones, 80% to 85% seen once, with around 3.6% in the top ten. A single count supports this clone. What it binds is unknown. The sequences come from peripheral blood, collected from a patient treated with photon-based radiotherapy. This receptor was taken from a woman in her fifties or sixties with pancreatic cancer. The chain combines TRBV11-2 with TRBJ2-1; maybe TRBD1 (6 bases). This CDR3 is CASSSGQVQGAFF. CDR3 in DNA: TGTGCCAGCAGCTCAGGGCAGGTACAGGGCGCGTTCTTC.